The TCR beta chain under discussion was sequenced for a study of regulatory T cells in long-lasting Graves disease. Whole-study results and caveats: With approximately 2,500 shared public clonotypes, persistent patients exceeded new patients, who shared about 1,000. The small sample size may have reduced accuracy.

Sample time point: newly diagnosed GD, antithyroid drugs for less than 3 months. RNA isolated from PBMCs was used to make the TCR library. Into tubes containing EDTA, approximately 8.9 milliliters of peripheral blood were drawn. This clonotype was recorded many times. The antigen remains unidentified. Arm-PCR of CDR3 regions with iRepertoire HTBI primers generated TCR beta libraries. TCRdb fed the multiplex PCR reads into MiXCR, producing one record per CDR3 protein. Among 250,000 or so distinct CDR3 sequences listed, just over 20% were seen once. The CDR3 has 17 residues. CDR1 and CDR2 (germline): LNHNV, YYDKDF (reference sequence). V lost 1 base, J lost 4 bases, and 6 bases stayed unmatched.

This rearrangement joins TRBV15 to TRBJ2-1; 11 positions match TRBD2. The specimen was peripheral blood mononuclear cells (PBMCs), collected at new diagnosis, from a patient treated with antithyroid drugs. The sequence came from a female donor with Graves disease. The CDR3 coding sequence is TGTGCCACCAGCAGAGTCGGTAGCGGGAGGGCTTACAATGAGCAGTTCTTC. It specifies CATSRVGSGRAYNEQFF.